One and the same sample provided the 14 T cell receptor beta chains below, sequenced in a study of T cells in Graves' hyperthyroidism and ophthalmopathy. Amplified regions were TCR beta CDR3 sequences from RNA transcripts. TCR CDR3 regions were first amplified by RT-PCR with HTBI primers. TCRdb redid the calling of the multiplex PCR reads with MiXCR, one entry per CDR3 protein. The data hold 490,000 or so distinct CDR3 sequences, with approximately 22% observed a single time. The sample taken for sequencing was blood. Receptors originate from a woman aged 65 to 85 with Graves' ophthalmopathy.

This clonotype has only one observation. The chain recombines TRBV29-1 with TRBJ2-3; the D gene could be TRBD1 or TRBD2 (5 bases each). CDR1 is SQVTM, CDR2 ANQGSEA, per germline. With 4 bases removed from V and 4 bases from J, the gap between germline ends came to 6 bases. The CDR3 consists of 11 residues. The chain's CDR3 is CSVGDPDTQYF. CDR3 DNA sequence: TGCAGCGTTGGGGACCCAGATACGCAGTATTTT.

This clonotype appeared a few times. The chain couples TRBV2 to TRBJ1-5; D is ambiguous. This CDR3 is 14 amino acids long. Trimming removed 1 base from V and 7 bases from J, with 11 bases in between. Looked up from germline, CDR1 is SNHLY and CDR2 is FYNNEI. CDR3 residues: CASSEVTRAQPQHF. The DNA for the CDR3 is TGTGCCAGCAGTGAAGTCACGAGGGCCCAGCCCCAGCATTTT.

This clonotype showed up just a few times. This chain joins TRBV5-1 and TRBJ2-1, with TRBD2 as a possible D gene (6 bases). CDR1 and CDR2 from the germline V gene are SGHRS and YFSETQ. The CDR3 is 15 residues long. V was cut by 0 bases and J by 4 bases, with 11 bases left in between. CDR3 nucleotide sequence: TGCGCCAGCAGCTTGGTAGCGGAGGGTTACAATGAGCAGTTCTTC. Its protein product is CASSLVAEGYNEQFF.

This clonotype was found many times. The rearrangement links TRBV20-1 to TRBJ2-3; D remains unclear. The CDR3 length is 13 residues. Trimming shortened V by 7 bases and J by 0 bases, and 11 bases separated the two germline ends. Per germline, CDR1 DFQATT and CDR2 SNEGSKA (reference sequence). The CDR3 DNA is TGCAGTGTTGTGCTCCCTAGCACAGATACGCAGTATTTT. Amino acid sequence: CSVVLPSTDTQYF.

This clonotype appeared a few times. The rearrangement links TRBV6-1 to TRBJ2-2; possible D gene TRBD2, 5 bases. This CDR3 has 14 residues. Germline V gene data show CDR1 as MNHNS and CDR2 as SASEGT. The ends were cut back, 6 bases at V and 6 bases at J, with 14 bases in the middle. CDR3 bases: TGTGCCAGCAGGAGGGAACCCTTCTCCGGGGAGCTGTTTTTT. Translation gives CASRREPFSGELFF.

This chain uses TRBV28 with TRBJ2-7; D might be TRBD2 (5 bases). Germline assignment: CDR1 MDHEN and CDR2 SYDVKM. The germline V and J ends were trimmed by 5 bases and 0 bases, with 14 bases remaining between them. The CDR3 sequence is 15 residues long. CDR3 region: CASSQSGLSSYEQYF. In DNA, the CDR3 is TGTGCCAGCAGTCAAAGCGGCCTTAGCTCCTACGAGCAGTACTTC.

The table lists this clonotype with a few counts. The genes are TRBV30 and TRBJ2-5; D not resolved. The V gene's germline CDR1 is GTSNPN and CDR2 SVGIG (reference sequence). Trimming removed 3 bases from V and 4 bases from J, with 6 bases in between. The CDR3 extends over 11 amino acids. The CDR3 loop is CAWREAETQYF. CDR3 sequence (DNA): TGTGCCTGGAGAGAGGCAGAGACCCAGTACTTC.

This chain uses TRBV18 with TRBJ2-7; D remains unclear. V dropped 2 bases and J dropped 7 bases, with 12 bases sitting between them. This CDR3 comprises 13 residues. CDR1 and CDR2 from the germline V gene are KGHSH and LQKENI. CDR3 in amino acids: CASSPGLEREQYF. Here the CDR3 DNA reads TGTGCCAGCTCACCAGGGTTGGAGAGGGAGCAGTACTTC.

CDR3: CASSQVVPGGGEQYF. The CDR3, as DNA: TGTGCCAGCAGCCAAGTAGTACCGGGGGGAGGGGAGCAGTACTTC. This sequence joins TRBV3-1 and TRBJ2-7; 7 bases fit TRBD2. Trimming removed 1 base from V and 7 bases from J; junction bases left unmatched: 10. CDR3 length equals 15 residues. Germline CDR1 is LGHDT and CDR2 is YNNKEL (reference sequence).

In nucleotides, the CDR3 is TGTGCCAGTAAAGGGACAACGTTGGAAAAACTGTTTTTT. It encodes CASKGTTLEKLFF. The gene calls are TRBV5-5 and TRBJ1-4; TRBD1 is a possible D gene (6 bases). The CDR3 length is 13 residues. Trimming removed 8 bases from V and 8 bases from J, with 16 bases in between. Germline V CDR1 and CDR2: SGHKS, YYEKEE (reference sequence).

This rearrangement joins TRBV19 to TRBJ2-1, with 10 bases fitting TRBD2. CDR1 and CDR2 from the germline V gene are LNHDA and SQIVND (reference sequence). J gave up 10 bases and V 3 bases, and 6 bases lay outside the gene matches. This CDR3 spans 14 amino acids. As DNA, the CDR3 is TGTGCCAGTAGTATGGTAACTAGCGGGACAGAGCAGTTCTTC. Protein sequence: CASSMVTSGTEQFF.

The rearrangement joins TRBV7-2 to TRBJ1-2, with D hard to call. Germline loops: CDR1 SGHTA, CDR2 FQGNSA. The V end was cut by 1 base, the J end by 7 bases, with 10 bases between. This CDR3 spans 13 amino acids. CDR3 DNA sequence: TGTGCCAGCAGCTTAGGGCCAAGGAGTGGCTACACCTTC. Translated: CASSLGPRSGYTF.

This sequence joins TRBV30 and TRBJ1-6; 9 bases align to TRBD1. The trim removed 0 bases at V and 3 bases at J, leaving 6 bases unmatched. The germline V gene has CDR1 GTSNPN and CDR2 SVGIG (reference sequence). The CDR3 has 17 residues. In nucleotides, the CDR3 is TGTGCCTGGAGTGTACGAGGGGGACAGGGCTATAATTCACCCCTCCACTTT. This translates into CAWSVRGGQGYNSPLHF.

This clonotype was detected only a few times. V and J are TRBV20-1 and TRBJ2-5; 11 bases align to TRBD2. The germline gives CDR1 DFQATT, CDR2 SNEGSKA (reference sequence). After removal of 6 bases from V and 1 base from J, the junction contained 7 bases not matched to a gene. The CDR3 runs to 15 residues. CDR3 sequence reads: CSAVRLAGRQETQYF. The CDR3 region has the DNA TGCAGTGCAGTAAGACTAGCGGGACGCCAAGAGACCCAGTACTTC.